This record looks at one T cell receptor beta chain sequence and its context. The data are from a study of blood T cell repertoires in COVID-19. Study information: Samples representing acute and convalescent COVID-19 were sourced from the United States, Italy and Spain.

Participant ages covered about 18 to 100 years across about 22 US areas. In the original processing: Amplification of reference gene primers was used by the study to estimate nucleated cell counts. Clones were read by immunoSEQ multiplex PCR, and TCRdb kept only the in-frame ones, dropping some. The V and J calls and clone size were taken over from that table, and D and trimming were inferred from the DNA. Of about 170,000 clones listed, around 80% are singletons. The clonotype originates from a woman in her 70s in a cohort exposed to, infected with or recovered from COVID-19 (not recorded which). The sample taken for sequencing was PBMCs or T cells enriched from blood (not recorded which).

DNA of the CDR3: TGTGCCAGCAACGTCGACAGCAACACTGAAGCTTTCTTT. Its translation is CASNVDSNTEAFF. The genes are TRBV5-4 and TRBJ1-1; tentative D call: TRBD1 (5 bases). The CDR3 has 13 amino acids. V gave up 6 bases and J gave up 2 bases, with 11 bases separating them. Looked up from germline, CDR1 is SGHNT and CDR2 is YYREEE (reference sequence).